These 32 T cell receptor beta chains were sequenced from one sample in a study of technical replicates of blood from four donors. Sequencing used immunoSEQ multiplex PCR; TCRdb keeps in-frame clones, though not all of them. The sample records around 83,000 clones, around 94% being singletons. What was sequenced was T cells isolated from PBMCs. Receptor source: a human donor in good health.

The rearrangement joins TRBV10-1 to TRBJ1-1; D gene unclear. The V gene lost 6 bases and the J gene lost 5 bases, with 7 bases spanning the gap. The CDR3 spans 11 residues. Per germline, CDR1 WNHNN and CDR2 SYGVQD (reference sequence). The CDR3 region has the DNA TGCGCCAGCAGCAGTGAAACTGAAGCTTTCTTT. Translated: CASSSETEAFF.

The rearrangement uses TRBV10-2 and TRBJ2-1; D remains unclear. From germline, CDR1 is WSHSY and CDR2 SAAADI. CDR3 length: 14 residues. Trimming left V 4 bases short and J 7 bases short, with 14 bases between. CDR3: CASSGSGLGNEQFF. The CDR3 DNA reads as TGCGCCAGCAGTGGCTCAGGCCTCGGAAATGAGCAGTTCTTC.

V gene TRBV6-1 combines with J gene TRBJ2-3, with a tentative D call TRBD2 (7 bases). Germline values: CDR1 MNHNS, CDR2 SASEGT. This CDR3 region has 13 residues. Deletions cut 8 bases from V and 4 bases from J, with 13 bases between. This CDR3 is CASRAGGPDTQYF. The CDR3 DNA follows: TGTGCCAGCCGCGCCGGGGGGCCAGATACGCAGTATTTT.

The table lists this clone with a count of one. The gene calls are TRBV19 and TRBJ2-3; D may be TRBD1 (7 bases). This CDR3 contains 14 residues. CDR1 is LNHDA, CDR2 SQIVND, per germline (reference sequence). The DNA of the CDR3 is TGTGCTACCCAGGAGGGGGCAGGCACAGATACGCAGTATTTT. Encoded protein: CATQEGAGTDTQYF.

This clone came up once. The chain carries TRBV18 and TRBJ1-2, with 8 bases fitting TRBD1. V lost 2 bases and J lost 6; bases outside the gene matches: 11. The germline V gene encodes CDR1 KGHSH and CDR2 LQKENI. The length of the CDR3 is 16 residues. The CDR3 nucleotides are TGTGCCAGCTCACCAAAGATTAAGACAGGGGAGCATGGCTACACCTTC. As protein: CASSPKIKTGEHGYTF.

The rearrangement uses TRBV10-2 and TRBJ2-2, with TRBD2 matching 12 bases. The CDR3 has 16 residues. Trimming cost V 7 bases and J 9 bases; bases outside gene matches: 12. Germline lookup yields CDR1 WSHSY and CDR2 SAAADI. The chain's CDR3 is CASTGASGGALWELFF. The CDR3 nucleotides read TGCGCCAGCACCGGAGCTAGCGGGGGGGCCCTTTGGGAGCTGTTTTTT.

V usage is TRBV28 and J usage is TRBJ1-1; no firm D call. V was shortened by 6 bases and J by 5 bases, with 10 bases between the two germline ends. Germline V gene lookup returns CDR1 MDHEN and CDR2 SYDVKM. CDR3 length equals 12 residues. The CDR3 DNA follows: TGTGCCAGCAGAAGATGGGCGACTGAAGCTTTCTTT. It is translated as CASRRWATEAFF.

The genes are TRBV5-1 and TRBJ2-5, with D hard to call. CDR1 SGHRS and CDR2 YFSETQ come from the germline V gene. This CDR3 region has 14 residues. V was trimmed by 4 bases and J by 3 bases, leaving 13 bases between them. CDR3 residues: CASSLAWAEETQYF. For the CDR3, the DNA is TGCGCCAGCAGCCTGGCTTGGGCAGAAGAGACCCAGTACTTC.

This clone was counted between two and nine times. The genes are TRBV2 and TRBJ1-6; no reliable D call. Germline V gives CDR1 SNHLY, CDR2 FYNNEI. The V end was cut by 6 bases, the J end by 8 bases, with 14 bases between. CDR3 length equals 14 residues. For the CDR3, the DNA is TGTGCCAGCAGGCCGAATCGGTTTGATTCACCCCTCCACTTT. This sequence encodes CASRPNRFDSPLHF. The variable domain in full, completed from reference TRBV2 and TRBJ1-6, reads EPEVTQTPSHQVTQMGQEVILRCVPISNHLYFYWYRQILGQKVEFLVSFYNNEISEKSEIFDDQFSVERPDGSNFTLKIRSTKLEDSAMYFCASRPNRFDSPLHFGNGTRLTVT.

The CDR3: CASSAGQGTTYEQYF. CDR3 sequence (DNA): TGTGCCAGCAGCGCTGGACAGGGGACTACCTACGAGCAGTACTTC. The chain joins TRBV11-2 to TRBJ2-7; 9 bases are shared with TRBD1. CDR1 is SGHAT, CDR2 FQNNGV, per germline. V dropped 5 bases and J dropped 2; count of bases not matched to a gene: 7. The CDR3 is made up of 15 amino acids.

The CDR3 spells CASSSGQGYLNYGYTF. CDR3 bases: TGTGCCAGCAGTTCGGGACAGGGGTACCTCAACTATGGCTACACCTTC. The gene calls are TRBV28 and TRBJ1-2, with 10 bases aligning to TRBD1. The CDR3 is made up of 16 amino acids. Germline CDR1 MDHEN, CDR2 SYDVKM. The trim removed 4 bases at V and 2 bases at J, leaving 7 bases unmatched.

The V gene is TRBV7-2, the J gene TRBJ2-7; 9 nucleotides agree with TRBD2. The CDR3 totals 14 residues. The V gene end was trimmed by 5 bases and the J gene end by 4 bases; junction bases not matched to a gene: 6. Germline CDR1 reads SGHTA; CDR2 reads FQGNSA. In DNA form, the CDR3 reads TGTGCCAGCAGCCGAGGGACTAGCTCTTACGAGCAGTACTTC. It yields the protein CASSRGTSSYEQYF.

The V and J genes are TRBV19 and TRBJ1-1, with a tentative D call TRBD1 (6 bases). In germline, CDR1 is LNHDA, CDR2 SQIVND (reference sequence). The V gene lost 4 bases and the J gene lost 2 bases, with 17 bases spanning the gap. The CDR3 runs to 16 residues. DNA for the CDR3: TGTGCCAGTAGTACGTCCTTGGGCAGGGGAAACACTGAAGCTTTCTTT. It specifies CASSTSLGRGNTEAFF.

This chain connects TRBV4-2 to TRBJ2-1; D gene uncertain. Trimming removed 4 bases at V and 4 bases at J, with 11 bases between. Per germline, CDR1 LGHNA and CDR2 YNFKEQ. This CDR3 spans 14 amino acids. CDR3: CASSLRLAYNEQFF. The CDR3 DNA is TGTGCCAGCAGCCTTAGACTGGCGTACAATGAGCAGTTCTTC.

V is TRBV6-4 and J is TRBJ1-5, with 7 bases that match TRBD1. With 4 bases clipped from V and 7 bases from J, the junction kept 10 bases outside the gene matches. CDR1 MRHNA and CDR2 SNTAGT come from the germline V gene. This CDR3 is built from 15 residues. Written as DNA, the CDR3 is TGTGCCAGCAGTGGACGACAGGGACGGTACCAGCCCCAGCATTTT. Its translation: CASSGRQGRYQPQHF.

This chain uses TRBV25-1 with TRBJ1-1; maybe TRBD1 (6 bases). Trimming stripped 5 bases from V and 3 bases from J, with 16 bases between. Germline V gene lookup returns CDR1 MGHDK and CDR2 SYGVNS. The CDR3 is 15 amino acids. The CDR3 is CASSQSGVLDTEAFF. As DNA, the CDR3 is TGTGCCAGCAGTCAATCAGGGGTTTTGGACACTGAAGCTTTCTTT.

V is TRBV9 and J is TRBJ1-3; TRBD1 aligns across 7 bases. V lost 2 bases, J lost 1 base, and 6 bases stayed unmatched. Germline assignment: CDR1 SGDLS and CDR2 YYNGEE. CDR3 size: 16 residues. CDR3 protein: CASSVETDRSGNTIYF. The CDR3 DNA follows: TGTGCCAGCAGCGTGGAGACGGACAGGTCTGGAAACACCATATATTTT. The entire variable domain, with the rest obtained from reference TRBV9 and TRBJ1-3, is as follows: DSGVTQTPKHLITATGQRVTLRCSPRSGDLSVYWYQQSLDQGLQFLIQYYNGEERAKGNILERFSAQQFPDLHSELNLSSLELGDSALYFCASSVETDRSGNTIYFGEGSWLTVV.

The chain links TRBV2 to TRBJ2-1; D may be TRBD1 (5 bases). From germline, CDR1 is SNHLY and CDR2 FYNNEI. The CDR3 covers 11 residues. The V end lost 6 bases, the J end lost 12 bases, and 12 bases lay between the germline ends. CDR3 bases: TGTGCCAGCAGCTCTGACAGACCGCAGTTCTTC. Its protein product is CASSSDRPQFF. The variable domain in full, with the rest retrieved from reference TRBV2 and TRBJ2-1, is EPEVTQTPSHQVTQMGQEVILRCVPISNHLYFYWYRQILGQKVEFLVSFYNNEISEKSEIFDDQFSVERPDGSNFTLKIRSTKLEDSAMYFCASSSDRPQFFGPGTRLTVL.

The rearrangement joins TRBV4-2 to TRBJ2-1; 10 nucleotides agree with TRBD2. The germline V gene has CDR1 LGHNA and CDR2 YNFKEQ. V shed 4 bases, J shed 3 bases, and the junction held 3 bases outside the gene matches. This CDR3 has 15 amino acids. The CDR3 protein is CASSPSGGVYNEQFF. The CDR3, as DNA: TGTGCCAGCAGCCCGAGCGGGGGGGTCTACAATGAGCAGTTCTTC.

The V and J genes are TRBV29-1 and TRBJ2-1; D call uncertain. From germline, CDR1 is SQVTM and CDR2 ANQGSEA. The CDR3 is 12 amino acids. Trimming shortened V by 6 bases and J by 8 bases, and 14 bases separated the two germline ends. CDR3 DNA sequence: TGCAGCGTGATTCGAGGTGAACATGAGCAGTTCTTC. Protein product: CSVIRGEHEQFF.

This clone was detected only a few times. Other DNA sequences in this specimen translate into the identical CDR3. The CDR3 spells CASSLDGYNEQFF. In nucleotides, the CDR3 is TGTGCCAGCAGCTTAGACGGGTACAATGAGCAGTTCTTC. The V and J genes are TRBV7-9 and TRBJ2-1; unclear D gene. V was trimmed by 1 base and J by 4 bases, leaving 5 bases between them. Germline CDR1 reads SEHNR; CDR2 reads FQNEAQ (reference sequence). This CDR3 is built from 13 residues.

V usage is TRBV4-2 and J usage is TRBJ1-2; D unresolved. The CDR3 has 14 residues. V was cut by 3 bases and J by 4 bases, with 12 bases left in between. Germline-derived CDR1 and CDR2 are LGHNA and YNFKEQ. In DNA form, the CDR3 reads TGTGCCAGCAGCCACGCTGACACCGTCTATGGCTACACCTTC. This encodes CASSHADTVYGYTF.

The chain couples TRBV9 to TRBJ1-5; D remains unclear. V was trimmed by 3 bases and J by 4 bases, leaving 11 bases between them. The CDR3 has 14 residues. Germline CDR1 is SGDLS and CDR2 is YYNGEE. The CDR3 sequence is CASSDRHHNQPQHF. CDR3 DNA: TGTGCCAGCAGCGACCGACACCATAATCAGCCCCAGCATTTT.

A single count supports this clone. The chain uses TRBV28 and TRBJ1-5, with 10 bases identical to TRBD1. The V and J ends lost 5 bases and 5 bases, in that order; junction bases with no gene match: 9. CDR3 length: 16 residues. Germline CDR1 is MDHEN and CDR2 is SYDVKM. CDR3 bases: TGTGCCAGCAGTCTCAGGACAGGGGGTGTACATCAGCCCCAGCATTTT. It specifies CASSLRTGGVHQPQHF.

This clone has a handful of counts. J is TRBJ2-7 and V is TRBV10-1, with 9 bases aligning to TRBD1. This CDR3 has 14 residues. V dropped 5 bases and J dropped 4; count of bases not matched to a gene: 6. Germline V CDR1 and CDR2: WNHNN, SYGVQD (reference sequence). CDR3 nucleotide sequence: TGCGCCAGCAGTACCGGGACAGGGTCGTACGAGCAGTACTTC. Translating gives CASSTGTGSYEQYF.

This chain's CDR3 is CASKPDRIYAEAFF. In DNA form, the CDR3 reads TGTGCCAGCAAACCGGACAGGATCTACGCTGAAGCTTTCTTT. This sequence joins TRBV2 and TRBJ1-1, with 7 bases fitting TRBD1. CDR1 and CDR2 (germline): SNHLY, FYNNEI. The J segment lost 6 bases and the V segment lost 7 bases, leaving 11 bases of the junction unmatched. The CDR3 is made up of 14 amino acids. The variable domain in full, with the rest retrieved from reference TRBV2 and TRBJ1-1, is EPEVTQTPSHQVTQMGQEVILRCVPISNHLYFYWYRQILGQKVEFLVSFYNNEISEKSEIFDDQFSVERPDGSNFTLKIRSTKLEDSAMYFCASKPDRIYAEAFFGQGTRLTVV.

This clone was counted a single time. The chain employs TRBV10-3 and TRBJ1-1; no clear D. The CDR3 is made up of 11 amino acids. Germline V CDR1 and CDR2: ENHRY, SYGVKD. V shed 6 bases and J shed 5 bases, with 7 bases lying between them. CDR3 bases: TGTGCCATCAGGGCAACAACTGAAGCTTTCTTT. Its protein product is CAIRATTEAFF.

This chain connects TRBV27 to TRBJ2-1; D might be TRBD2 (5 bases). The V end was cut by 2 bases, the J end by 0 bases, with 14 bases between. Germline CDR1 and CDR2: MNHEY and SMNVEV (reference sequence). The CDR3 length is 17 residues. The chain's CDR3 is CASSLKGGGYSYNEQFF. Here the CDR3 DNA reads TGTGCCAGCAGTTTAAAAGGTGGCGGGTACTCCTACAATGAGCAGTTCTTC.

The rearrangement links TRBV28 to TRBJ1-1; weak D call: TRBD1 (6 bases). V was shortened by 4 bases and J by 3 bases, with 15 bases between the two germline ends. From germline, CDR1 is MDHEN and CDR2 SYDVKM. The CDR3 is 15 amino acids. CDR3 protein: CASSSFAGTYTEAFF. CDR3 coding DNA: TGTGCCAGCAGTTCTTTTGCAGGGACATACACTGAAGCTTTCTTT.

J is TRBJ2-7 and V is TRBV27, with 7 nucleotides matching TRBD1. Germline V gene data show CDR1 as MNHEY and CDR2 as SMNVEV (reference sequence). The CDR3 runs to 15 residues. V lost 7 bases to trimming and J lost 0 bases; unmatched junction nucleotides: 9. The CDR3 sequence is CASIRRQGGSYEQYF. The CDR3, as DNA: TGTGCCAGCATCCGGCGACAGGGCGGCTCCTACGAGCAGTACTTC.

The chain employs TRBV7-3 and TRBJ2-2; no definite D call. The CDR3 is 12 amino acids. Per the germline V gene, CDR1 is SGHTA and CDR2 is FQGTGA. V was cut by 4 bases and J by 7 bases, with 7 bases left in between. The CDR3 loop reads CASSSLGGELFF. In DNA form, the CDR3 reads TGTGCCAGCAGCTCCCTCGGCGGGGAGCTGTTTTTT. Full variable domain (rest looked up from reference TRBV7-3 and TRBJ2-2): GAGVSQTPSNKVTEKGKYVELRCDPISGHTALYWYRQSLGQGPEFLIYFQGTGAADDSGLPNDRFFAVRPEGSVSTLKIQRTERGDSAVYLCASSSLGGELFFGEGSRLTVL.

The CDR3 nucleotides are TGTGCCATGGGAGAGGGCAGCACCTACGAGCAGTACTTC. This codes for CAMGEGSTYEQYF. V gene TRBV10-3 combines with J gene TRBJ2-7, with a weak D call TRBD2 (5 bases). This CDR3 has 13 amino acids. Germline CDR1 ENHRY, CDR2 SYGVKD. Between the trimmed V and J ends, which lost 9 bases and 2 bases, there was a span of 14 bases.